This TCR beta chain was recorded in a study of T cells expressing NK-cell markers. Overall study: It was from sorted CD3+CD56+NKG2C+, CD3+CD56+NKG2C- and CD3+CD56-NKG2C+ T cells that TCR beta repertoires came. General study results and limits: These clonotypes additionally ranked first within the CD3+CD56-NKG2C+ fraction of several donors.

As the method of synthesis, 5'RACE template switching with UMIs yielded TCR beta cDNA. Reprocessing the 5' RACE reads, TCRdb reports a single entry for every CDR3 protein and omits DNA. Recorded for this sample: 440,000 or so distinct CDR3 sequences. Details on this clonotype: Its antigen remains unidentified.

There are 14 residues in the CDR3. The germline gives CDR1 DFQATT, CDR2 SNEGSKA (reference sequence). This rearrangement joins TRBV20-1 to TRBJ2-6. Sequenced sample: blood T cells: a sorted CD56 or NKG2C T cell subset, CD4+ or CD8+ T cells, or bulk PBMC T cells (not recorded which). This TCR was sampled from a woman aged 18 to 69 in good health. CDR3 in amino acids: CSARGFDGANVLTF.